What follows are 31 T cell receptor beta chains derived from one specimen sequenced in a study of cytomegalovirus exposure and HLA in healthy donors. Primers included in the PCR were 60 Vbeta and 13 Jbeta primers. Some clones are missing from TCRdb's copy, which holds only in-frame ones; the method was immunoSEQ multiplex PCR. The sample includes about 100,000 clones, approximately 73% of them seen just once. Sequenced input: PBMCs. Receptors were obtained from a man younger than 45 in good health and CMV-seronegative.

The CDR3 sequence: CASSQARQGLYSGNTIYF. CDR3 sequence (DNA): TGCGCCAGCAGCCAAGCCAGGCAGGGGTTATACTCTGGAAACACCATATATTTT. The V call is TRBV4-1, the J call TRBJ1-3; the D gene is possibly TRBD1 (6 bases). Trimming removed 1 base from V and 0 bases from J, with 16 bases in between. Looked up from germline, CDR1 is MGHRA and CDR2 is YSYEKL. The CDR3 extends over 18 amino acids.

V is TRBV5-6 and J is TRBJ2-3; 10 positions agree with TRBD2. The germline V gene has CDR1 SGHDT and CDR2 YYEEEE. The CDR3 extends over 14 amino acids. Unmatched junction bases numbered 3, after V lost 3 bases and J lost 5 bases. This CDR3 is CASSSSGSLDTQYF. The DNA for the CDR3 is TGTGCCAGCAGCTCTAGCGGGAGTCTAGATACGCAGTATTTT.

This sequence joins TRBV5-4 and TRBJ2-7; 10 bases match TRBD2. CDR1 and CDR2 from the germline V gene are SGHNT and YYREEE (reference sequence). With 0 bases clipped from V and 2 bases from J, the junction kept 2 bases outside the gene matches. This CDR3 is 15 amino acids long. The chain's CDR3 is CASSLGLAGPYEQYF. For the CDR3, the DNA is TGTGCCAGCAGCTTGGGACTAGCGGGTCCCTACGAGCAGTACTTC. Together with reference TRBV5-4 and TRBJ2-7, the CDR3 gives the full variable domain: ETGVTQSPTHLIKTRGQQVTLRCSSQSGHNTVSWYQQALGQGPQFIFQYYREEENGRGNFPPRFSGLQFPNYSSELNVNALELDDSALYLCASSLGLAGPYEQYFGPGTRLTVT.

In its sample, this clone was seen a few times. The CDR3 sequence: CAFSRQSGAYEQYF. The CDR3 DNA reads as TGTGCCTTTAGCAGGCAGAGCGGGGCCTACGAGCAGTACTTC. This sequence joins TRBV30 and TRBJ2-7; 7 bases align to TRBD2. The J segment lost 2 bases and the V segment lost 7 bases, leaving 11 bases of the junction unmatched. The CDR3 spans 14 residues. Germline CDR1 is GTSNPN and CDR2 is SVGIG (reference sequence).

The rearrangement joins TRBV6-5 to TRBJ1-1; D possibly corresponds to TRBD1 (5 bases). The V end lost 2 bases, the J end lost 1 base, and 5 bases lay between the germline ends. CDR3 length equals 13 residues. Germline CDR1 reads MNHEY; CDR2 reads SVGAGI. The CDR3 sequence: CASSYRGNTEAFF. CDR3 DNA: TGTGCCAGCAGTTACAGGGGGAACACTGAAGCTTTCTTT.

The V and J genes are TRBV6-1 and TRBJ1-5, with 8 bases that match TRBD1. The length of the CDR3 is 14 residues. V was pared by 5 bases and J by 6 bases, with 6 bases of the junction left unmatched. Per the germline V gene, CDR1 is MNHNS and CDR2 is SASEGT. The CDR3, as DNA: TGTGCCAGCAGTCTTGGACAGGGTGGTCAGCCCCAGCATTTT. Protein: CASSLGQGGQPQHF.

The chain carries TRBV28 and TRBJ2-1; D call uncertain. CDR3 length equals 11 residues. Looked up from germline, CDR1 is MDHEN and CDR2 is SYDVKM. V lost 4 bases and J lost 10, with 8 bases in between. The CDR3 here is CASSWLEEQFF. For the CDR3, the DNA is TGTGCCAGCAGTTGGCTGGAGGAGCAGTTCTTC.

The chain joins TRBV28 to TRBJ1-1; D remains unclear. Trimming left V 5 bases short and J 4 bases short, with 14 bases between. Germline V CDR1 and CDR2: MDHEN, SYDVKM. The CDR3 sequence is 14 residues long. Here the CDR3 reads CASSSLVVSTEAFF. The DNA of the CDR3 is TGTGCCAGCAGTAGCCTCGTGGTATCCACTGAAGCTTTCTTT.

The chain carries TRBV25-1 and TRBJ2-6; 9 bases map to TRBD1. Trimming took 4 bases from V and 4 from J; bases not matched to a gene: 5. The CDR3 is 16 residues long. Germline CDR1 and CDR2: MGHDK and SYGVNS. CDR3 loop: CASSAQGAGGANVLTF. The DNA of the CDR3 is TGTGCCAGCAGTGCACAGGGGGCGGGCGGGGCCAACGTCCTGACTTTC.

The chain employs TRBV5-5 and TRBJ1-1, with D unresolved. V lost 0 bases and J lost 1, with 7 bases in between. CDR1 is SGHKS and CDR2 is YYEKEE in the germline V gene (reference sequence). The CDR3 consists of 14 residues. CDR3 DNA sequence: TGTGCCAGCAGCTTGGACGGTACGAACACTGAAGCTTTCTTT. Its translation: CASSLDGTNTEAFF.

This clone occurred a few times. The genes are TRBV21-1 and TRBJ1-6; no check of the table's D call, TRBD1, against the DNA was made. TRBV21-1 is a recognized pseudogene. This CDR3 comprises 19 residues. The DNA for the CDR3 is TGTGCCAGCAGCAATAACCGCCCCCTCGTTGGGACAGACAATTCACCCCTCCACTTT. Its protein product is CASSNNRPLVGTDNSPLHF.

The chain employs TRBV19 and TRBJ1-2, with D uncertain. This CDR3 has 12 residues. CDR1 is LNHDA and CDR2 is SQIVND in the germline V gene (reference sequence). V lost 0 bases, J lost 13 bases, and 12 bases lay in between. The CDR3 coding sequence is TGTGCCAGTAGTATAGAAACAGCAGTCCTCACCTTC. Amino acids: CASSIETAVLTF. Full variable domain (remainder filled in from reference TRBV19 and TRBJ1-2): DGGITQSPKYLFRKEGQNVTLSCEQNLNHDAMYWYRQDPGQGLRLIYYSQIVNDFQKGDIAEGYSVSREKKESFPLTVTSAQKNPTAFYLCASSIETAVLTFGSGTRLTVV.

This sequence joins TRBV30 and TRBJ2-7; D possibly corresponds to TRBD2 (6 bases). The CDR3 has 16 residues. The V and J ends lost 1 base and 4 bases respectively, with 20 bases between them. CDR1 GTSNPN and CDR2 SVGIG come from the germline V gene (reference sequence). This chain's CDR3 is CAWSASLDYLPYEQYF. Written as DNA, the CDR3 is TGTGCCTGGAGTGCTTCCCTGGACTATCTCCCGTACGAGCAGTACTTC.

This chain joins TRBV19 and TRBJ2-7, with D hard to call. Per the germline V gene, CDR1 is LNHDA and CDR2 is SQIVND (reference sequence). The ends were cut back, 3 bases at V and 0 bases at J, with 12 bases in the middle. CDR3 length equals 15 residues. The chain's CDR3 is CASSMFQSSSYEQYF. Here the CDR3 DNA reads TGTGCCAGTAGTATGTTTCAATCGAGCTCCTACGAGCAGTACTTC.

This chain joins TRBV6-5 and TRBJ1-3, with unresolved D. The V gene lost 6 bases and the J gene lost 0 bases, with 9 bases spanning the gap. Germline CDR1 reads MNHEY; CDR2 reads SVGAGI. The CDR3 sequence is 14 residues long. The CDR3 loop reads CASSPTFSGNTIYF. The CDR3 nucleotides read TGTGCCAGCAGCCCCACATTCTCTGGAAACACCATATATTTT.

The chain recombines TRBV6-1 with TRBJ1-5, with D hard to call. Germline V gene sequence: CDR1 MNHNS, CDR2 SASEGT. The CDR3 totals 14 residues. Trimming stripped 4 bases from V and 1 base from J, with 8 bases between. The CDR3 loop reads CASSVWASNQPQHF. The CDR3 bases are TGTGCCAGCAGTGTTTGGGCAAGCAATCAGCCCCAGCATTTT.

The rearrangement joins TRBV30 to TRBJ2-1; TRBD2 agrees at 7 bases. CDR1 is GTSNPN, CDR2 SVGIG, per germline (reference sequence). This CDR3 region has 13 residues. The V gene end was trimmed by 1 base and the J gene end by 8 bases; junction bases not matched to a gene: 5. The CDR3 spells CAWSAGGGYEQFF. CDR3 nucleotide sequence: TGTGCCTGGAGTGCGGGGGGTGGCTATGAGCAGTTCTTC. Filled out from reference TRBV30 and TRBJ2-1, the complete variable domain reads SQTIHQWPATLVQPVGSPLSLECTVEGTSNPNLYWYRQAAGRGLQLLFYSVGIGQISSEVPQNLSASRPQDRQFILSSKKLLLSDSGFYLCAWSAGGGYEQFFGPGTRLTVL.

The J gene is TRBJ2-1, the V gene TRBV29-1; tentative D call: TRBD2 (5 bases). This CDR3 is built from 10 residues. With 7 bases removed from V and 7 bases from J, the gap between germline ends came to 8 bases. Germline CDR1 is SQVTM and CDR2 is ANQGSEA. The CDR3 reads CSAWENEQFF. CDR3 sequence (DNA): TGCAGCGCGTGGGAGAATGAGCAGTTCTTC.

This chain uses TRBV2 with TRBJ1-2; 8 bases align to TRBD1. The CDR3 runs 16 residues. With V trimmed by 6 bases and J by 4 bases, 13 bases remained unmatched. Per germline, CDR1 SNHLY and CDR2 FYNNEI. The CDR3 sequence is CASRGGTGDFIYGYTF. CDR3 nucleotide sequence: TGTGCCAGCAGGGGAGGGACAGGTGATTTCATCTATGGCTACACCTTC.

This clone was seen once. This rearrangement joins TRBV30 to TRBJ2-3, with D perhaps TRBD1 (6 bases). This CDR3 contains 15 residues. From germline, CDR1 is GTSNPN and CDR2 SVGIG (reference sequence). Trimming took 5 bases from V and 14 from J, leaving 29 bases between them. The DNA of the CDR3 is TGTGCCTGGGTTGGCGCCACAGGGTACAGTCCTAGCCCGTATTTT. Its protein product is CAWVGATGYSPSPYF.

V gene TRBV5-6 combines with J gene TRBJ1-1; D may be TRBD1 (6 bases). The CDR3 length is 13 residues. Germline CDR1 SGHDT, CDR2 YYEEEE. The germline V and J ends were trimmed by 3 bases and 6 bases, with 12 bases remaining between them. The CDR3 nucleotides are TGTGCCAGCAGCTCTTACAGGGACCCTGAAGCTTTCTTT. Encoded protein: CASSSYRDPEAFF.

As DNA, the CDR3 is TGCGCCAGCAGCCAAGATTCCGGGTATAGCTATGGCTACACCTTC. This sequence encodes CASSQDSGYSYGYTF. The chain has TRBV4-1 and TRBJ1-2; D uncertain. Germline V gene lookup returns CDR1 MGHRA and CDR2 YSYEKL. The ends were cut back, 0 bases at V and 4 bases at J, with 12 bases in the middle. The CDR3 runs to 15 residues.

The V call is TRBV20-1, the J call TRBJ1-3; possible D gene TRBD1, 5 bases. Germline CDR1 is DFQATT and CDR2 is SNEGSKA (reference sequence). The CDR3 consists of 11 residues. V lost 7 bases, J lost 7 bases, and 11 bases lay in between. CDR3 residues: CSVNRGNTIYF. For the CDR3, the DNA is TGCAGTGTTAACCGGGGGAACACCATATATTTT.

The chain joins TRBV7-9 to TRBJ2-7; no firm D call. Trimming pared 5 bases from V and 3 bases from J, leaving 8 bases between. Germline-derived CDR1 and CDR2 are SEHNR and FQNEAQ (reference sequence). The CDR3 length is 12 residues. This chain's CDR3 is CASSLTNYEQYF. Written as DNA, the CDR3 is TGTGCCAGCAGCCTCACTAACTACGAGCAGTACTTC. The whole variable domain, remainder taken from reference TRBV7-9 and TRBJ2-7, is DTGVSQNPRHKITKRGQNVTFRCDPISEHNRLYWYRQTLGQGPEFLTYFQNEAQLEKSRLLSDRFSAERPKGSFSTLEIQRTEQGDSAMYLCASSLTNYEQYFGPGTRLTVT.

The chain recombines TRBV27 with TRBJ1-1; no reliable D call. The V end lost 0 bases, the J end lost 7 bases, and 9 bases lay between the germline ends. CDR1 MNHEY and CDR2 SMNVEV come from the germline V gene (reference sequence). The CDR3 contains 13 residues. CDR3 in amino acids: CASSLSIGFEAFF. The CDR3 DNA reads TGTGCCAGCAGTTTATCGATCGGTTTTGAAGCTTTCTTT.

The genes are TRBV10-1 and TRBJ2-7, with 7 bases that match TRBD2. Germline V CDR1 and CDR2: WNHNN, SYGVQD (reference sequence). V was pared by 2 bases and J by 6 bases, with 10 bases of the junction left unmatched. The CDR3 has 15 amino acids. Here the CDR3 reads CASSESRGRATEQYF. Here the CDR3 DNA reads TGCGCCAGCAGTGAGAGCCGGGGGAGGGCCACCGAGCAGTACTTC.

This clone came up once. The chain couples TRBV7-9 to TRBJ1-4; 7 bases are a match to TRBD1. With 4 bases clipped from V and 4 bases from J, the junction kept 3 bases outside the gene matches. The length of the CDR3 is 14 residues. The V gene's germline CDR1 is SEHNR and CDR2 FQNEAQ (reference sequence). The CDR3 bases are TGTGCCAGCAGCTCACAGGGGATTAATGAAAAACTGTTTTTT. Translated, it gives CASSSQGINEKLFF. The full variable domain, in which reference TRBV7-9 and TRBJ1-4 provide the parts outside the CDR3, is DTGVSQNPRHKITKRGQNVTFRCDPISEHNRLYWYRQTLGQGPEFLTYFQNEAQLEKSRLLSDRFSAERPKGSFSTLEIQRTEQGDSAMYLCASSSQGINEKLFFGSGTQLSVL.

The chain links TRBV19 to TRBJ1-5; 8 positions match TRBD1. V shed 9 bases, J shed 9 bases, and the junction held 10 bases outside the gene matches. Germline CDR1 LNHDA, CDR2 SQIVND (reference sequence). The CDR3 contains 13 residues. The CDR3 bases are TGTGCCAGCTCAGGACAGGGCGTTTCGCCCCAGCATTTT. Its translation is CASSGQGVSPQHF.

The rearrangement links TRBV4-2 to TRBJ2-1; D perhaps matches TRBD2 (5 bases). Germline CDR1 reads LGHNA; CDR2 reads YNFKEQ. V lost 7 bases and J lost 5, with 18 bases in between. This CDR3 has 15 residues. This CDR3 reads CASNFEERRNNEQFF. DNA for the CDR3: TGTGCCAGCAACTTCGAGGAGCGGCGAAACAATGAGCAGTTCTTC.

This rearrangement joins TRBV18 to TRBJ2-5; no definite D call. CDR3 length equals 15 residues. V gave up 1 base and J gave up 2 bases, with 11 bases separating them. Germline loops: CDR1 KGHSH, CDR2 LQKENI. The CDR3: CASSPLPTEQETQYF. CDR3 nucleotides: TGTGCCAGCTCACCACTCCCGACGGAGCAAGAGACCCAGTACTTC.

This chain joins TRBV9 and TRBJ2-1; 13 bases match TRBD2. There are 13 residues in the CDR3. V was pared by 7 bases and J by 10 bases, with 5 bases of the junction left unmatched. Germline CDR1 and CDR2: SGDLS and YYNGEE. The CDR3 DNA reads as TGTGCCAGCGCAACTAGCGGGGGGGGCGAGCAGTTCTTC. Protein product: CASATSGGGEQFF.